Each of the 4 T cell receptor beta chains below was sequenced from the same sample in a study of lymphopenia after photon versus proton radiotherapy. Produced via immunoSEQ multiplex PCR; TCRdb's table is partial and in-frame only. The sample has 20,000 to 30,000 clones; 80% to 85% are singletons. The sequencing used peripheral blood, collected from a patient treated with proton-based radiotherapy. Every receptor here comes from a woman between 65 and 79 years old with pancreatic cancer.

This clone is a singleton in its sample. CDR3 bases: TGTGCCAGCAGAAAAGCGGGGCTAGGATCAGGGACCTACGAGCAGTACTTC. Protein product: CASRKAGLGSGTYEQYF. The rearrangement uses TRBV27 and TRBJ2-7; 7 nucleotides line up with TRBD2. This CDR3 has 17 amino acids. Germline assignment: CDR1 MNHEY and CDR2 SMNVEV (reference sequence). V gave up 6 bases and J gave up 2 bases; unmatched junction bases: 16.

The chain uses TRBV5-1 and TRBJ2-7; D is ambiguous. CDR1 and CDR2 (germline): SGHRS, YFSETQ. This CDR3 comprises 9 residues. V was shortened by 0 bases and J by 12 bases, with 4 bases between the two germline ends. CDR3 sequence: CASSLVPYF. Here the CDR3 DNA reads TGCGCCAGCAGCTTGGTTCCGTACTTC.

The gene calls are TRBV20-1 and TRBJ2-1; TRBD2 matches 7 bases. The V gene end was trimmed by 4 bases and the J gene end by 8 bases; junction bases not matched to a gene: 2. Germline lookup yields CDR1 DFQATT and CDR2 SNEGSKA (reference sequence). The CDR3 covers 11 residues. The CDR3 reads CSAKRDHEQFF. The CDR3 region has the DNA TGCAGTGCTAAGCGGGACCATGAGCAGTTCTTC.

This sequence joins TRBV4-3 and TRBJ2-2, with TRBD2 matching over 14 bases. V lost 4 bases and J lost 3; bases outside the gene matches: 7. The CDR3 contains 18 residues. Germline CDR1 LGHNA, CDR2 YSLEER. The chain's CDR3 is CASSRAGLAGVDTGELFF. The DNA for the CDR3 is TGCGCCAGCAGCCGGGCGGGACTAGCGGGAGTGGACACCGGGGAGCTGTTTTTT.